This T cell receptor (beta chain) came from a study of OX40 agonist ivuxolimab in advanced cancers. Germline V gene sequence: CDR1 MNHNS, CDR2 SASEGT. With 2 bases removed from V and 6 bases from J, the gap between germline ends came to 11 bases. This CDR3 is 14 amino acids long. TCRdb keeps only in-frame clones here, not all; method: immunoSEQ multiplex PCR. This table has 28,000 or so clones, 85% to 95% appearing once. This chain connects TRBV6-1 to TRBJ2-1; D gene uncertain. The clonotype was recovered from an adult with an advanced solid tumor such as melanoma, head and neck, liver or kidney cancer. The input for sequencing was CD4+ or CD8+ T cells sorted from blood, taken in a trial of the OX40 agonist ivuxolimab. CDR3 bases: TGTGCCAGCAGTGAACCGACCTCTGGCAATGAGCAGTTCTTC. Amino acids: CASSEPTSGNEQFF.